This record looks at one T cell receptor beta chain sequence and its context. This record belongs to a study of T cell responses to AZD1222 COVID-19 vaccine. Assay used: immunoSEQ multiplex PCR; TCRdb lists only in-frame clones, some missing. The data contain about 170,000 clones, approximately 90% of them singletons. The CDR3 totals 13 residues. V lost 4 bases to trimming and J lost 5 bases, with 14 bases between them. Germline V gene data show CDR1 as SQVTM and CDR2 as ANQGSEA. The sequence was obtained from an adult who received the AZD1222 COVID-19 vaccine. Sequenced material: peripheral blood, taken 28 days after the second AZD1222 dose. The J gene is TRBJ2-5, the V gene TRBV29-1; tentatively, D is TRBD1 (6 bases). DNA for the CDR3: TGCAGCGTTGGTACAGGGACGGGGGAGACCCAGTACTTC. Its translation is CSVGTGTGETQYF.